A selection of T cell receptor beta chains follows, all from one sample in a study of post-analysis software for immune sequencing data. TCRdb processed the PCR reads anew with MiXCR; each CDR3 protein has one entry. The repertoire holds some 690,000 distinct CDR3 sequences, with 25% to 30% as singletons. The sequenced sample consisted of blood. The receptors here all came from a girl between 10 and 17 years old with multiple sclerosis. CDR3s include the opening cysteine and the closing phenylalanine or tryptophan. A D gene is named only where the DNA matches it firmly. Some rows mark clone size as missing; the rest say once, few, many or name a class of expanded clone.

clone_size	v_call	d_call	j_call	cdr3_aa	cdr3_nt
few	TRBV7-2	-	TRBJ1-4	CASSSRGANEKLFF	TGTGCCAGCAGCAGCAGGGGTGCTAATGAAAAACTGTTTTTT
-	TRBV21-1	-	TRBJ1-2	CASSIDRGYTF	TGTGCCAGCAGCATAGACAGGGGATACACCTTC
many	TRBV2	-	TRBJ2-7	CASSPQGFNEQYF	TGTGCCAGCAGTCCCCAGGGTTTCAACGAGCAGTACTTC
-	TRBV7-9	-	TRBJ1-1	CASSQPGDTEAFF	TGTGCCAGCAGCCAGCCAGGGGATACTGAAGCTTTCTTT
-	TRBV27	TRBD2	TRBJ2-1	CASKTSGTSNEQFF	TGTGCCAGCAAAACCTCCGGGACTAGCAATGAGCAGTTCTTC
-	TRBV5-1	-	TRBJ1-2	CASGPTWLEGYTF	TGCGCCAGCGGCCCGACTTGGCTAGAGGGCTACACCTTC
-	TRBV6-5	TRBD2	TRBJ2-1	CASSQRESNEQFF	TGTGCCAGCAGTCAGCGGGAGTCCAATGAGCAGTTCTTC
-	TRBV7-2	-	TRBJ2-1	CASSPPRGGGPNEQFF	TGTGCCAGCAGCCCACCTAGGGGGGGGGGGCCCAATGAGCAGTTCTTC
few	TRBV28	-	TRBJ2-5	CASSLGRTERETQYF	TGTGCCAGCAGTTTGGGCAGAACCGAACGAGAGACCCAGTACTTC
few	TRBV5-5	-	TRBJ2-7	CASSRGEALEQYF	TGTGCCAGCAGCCGTGGTGAAGCTCTCGAGCAGTACTTC
few	TRBV20-1	TRBD1	TRBJ2-3	CSAGGDRWDTQYF	TGCAGTGCGGGCGGGGACAGGTGGGATACGCAGTATTTT
-	TRBV28	-	TRBJ2-6	CASRGLGHQTSGANVLTF	TGTGCCAGCAGGGGGTTGGGACACCAAACCTCTGGGGCCAACGTCCTGACTTTC
few	TRBV7-8	TRBD2	TRBJ2-1	CASRTSGRGSYNEQFF	TGTGCCAGCAGGACTAGCGGGAGGGGCTCCTACAATGAGCAGTTCTTC
-	TRBV19	-	TRBJ2-1	CASTWQEGYNEQFF	TGTGCCAGCACCTGGCAGGAGGGGTACAATGAGCAGTTCTTC
few	TRBV5-1	-	TRBJ2-7	CASSLAGESTHEQYF	TGCGCCAGCAGCTTGGCGGGAGAATCAACCCACGAGCAGTACTTC
-	TRBV11-2	-	TRBJ2-2	CASSLSGLNTGELFF	TGTGCCAGCAGCTTATCCGGGCTTAACACCGGGGAGCTGTTTTTT
few	TRBV7-9	TRBD1	TRBJ2-7	CASSLARDSLMAYEQYF	TGTGCCAGCAGCTTAGCCAGGGACAGCCTCATGGCCTACGAGCAGTACTTC
few	TRBV25-1	-	TRBJ2-7	CASSDLGTREQYF	TGTGCCAGCAGCGATCTCGGGACCCGCGAGCAGTACTTC
many	TRBV10-1	TRBD2	TRBJ2-5	CASSESIRGEETQYF	TGCGCCAGCAGTGAGTCGATTCGGGGGGAAGAGACCCAGTACTTC
few	TRBV25-1	TRBD1	TRBJ1-2	CASSEHGGPTGHYGYTF	TGTGCCAGCAGTGAGCATGGGGGACCGACAGGGCACTATGGCTACACCTTC
few	TRBV2	-	TRBJ2-3	CASSEGAISTDTQYF	TGTGCCAGCAGTGAAGGCGCCATTAGCACAGATACGCAGTATTTT
-	TRBV4-3	-	TRBJ1-5	CASSQDGAVGQPQHF	TGCGCCAGCAGCCAAGATGGGGCGGTCGGGCAGCCCCAGCATTTT
-	TRBV20-1	-	TRBJ1-5	CSARGRGSNQPQHF	TGCAGTGCTAGGGGGCGAGGGAGCAATCAGCCCCAGCATTTT
few	TRBV3-1	TRBD2	TRBJ2-1	CASSHGTSGRASEQFF	TGTGCCAGCAGCCACGGTACTAGCGGGAGGGCTAGTGAGCAGTTCTTC
-	TRBV4-2	TRBD2	TRBJ2-1	CASSQDPAGDSETQFF	TGTGCCAGCAGCCAAGATCCAGCGGGAGACAGTGAGACCCAGTTCTTC
-	TRBV28	-	TRBJ2-7	CASSPVSREFGSYEQYF	TGTGCCAGCAGCCCCGTAAGCAGGGAGTTTGGGTCTTACGAGCAGTACTTC
once	TRBV27	-	TRBJ1-3	CASSLGSAGNTIYF	TGTGCCAGCAGTTTGGGGTCTGCGGGAAACACCATATATTTT
-	TRBV5-5	-	TRBJ1-6	CASSYYPGTDNNSPLHF	TGTGCCAGCAGTTACTACCCCGGGACGGATAATAATTCACCCCTCCACTTT
-	TRBV29-1	-	TRBJ1-5	CSVSVVGGDQPQHF	TGCAGCGTATCGGTCGTCGGGGGGGATCAGCCCCAGCATTTT
-	TRBV12-3/TRBV12-4	-	TRBJ1-5	CASSDLRQGILGQPQHF	TGTGCCAGCAGTGACCTCCGGCAGGGAATTTTAGGTCAGCCCCAGCATTTT
-	TRBV20-1	-	TRBJ1-2	CSAPEGGSYGYTF	TGCAGTGCTCCGGAGGGAGGGAGCTATGGCTACACCTTC
-	TRBV5-8	TRBD1	TRBJ1-5	CASSGGTVINQPQHF	TGTGCCAGCAGCGGGGGGACAGTGATCAATCAGCCCCAGCATTTT
once	TRBV20-1	TRBD1	TRBJ2-3	CSADTGTGGIGGTDTQYF	TGCAGTGCGGATACCGGGACAGGGGGCATTGGTGGCACAGATACGCAGTATTTT
-	TRBV28	TRBD1	TRBJ1-5	CASRESGGLQPQHF	TGTGCCAGCAGGGAATCAGGGGGGCTCCAGCCCCAGCATTTT
few	TRBV29-1	-	TRBJ1-4	CSYKGPNEKLFF	TGCAGCTACAAGGGGCCTAATGAAAAACTGTTTTTT
-	TRBV2	TRBD2	TRBJ2-3	CASTEQRGGDTQYF	TGTGCCAGCACCGAGCAGCGGGGCGGAGATACGCAGTATTTT
-	TRBV7-9	-	TRBJ2-7	CASTPSPSYNEQYF	TGTGCCAGCACGCCGAGTCCCTCCTACAATGAGCAGTACTTC
few	TRBV7-2	TRBD1	TRBJ1-4	CASSPGQGRGDNEKLFF	TGTGCCAGCAGCCCCGGACAGGGGCGGGGGGATAATGAAAAACTGTTTTTT
-	TRBV20-1	TRBD1	TRBJ1-5	CSAPGQGVQPQHF	TGCAGTGCACCCGGACAGGGGGTGCAGCCCCAGCATTTT
-	TRBV12-3/TRBV12-4	-	TRBJ2-7	CASSLEGSAYEQYF	TGTGCCAGCAGTTTAGAGGGCTCGGCCTACGAGCAGTACTTC
-	TRBV7-2	TRBD1	TRBJ2-1	CASSWDRVDLETQFF	TGTGCCAGCAGCTGGGACAGGGTAGACTTGGAGACCCAGTTCTTC
-	TRBV5-1	-	TRBJ2-7	CASSRVTSYEQYF	TGCGCCAGCAGCCGAGTTACCAGTTACGAGCAGTACTTC
few	TRBV28	TRBD2	TRBJ2-3	CASKPTSGPVDTQYF	TGTGCCAGCAAGCCGACTAGCGGGCCTGTGGATACGCAGTATTTT
-	TRBV10-3	TRBD1	TRBJ1-2	CAISEPQGTRNGYTF	TGTGCCATCAGTGAGCCACAGGGGACTAGGAATGGCTACACCTTC
-	TRBV6-1	-	TRBJ2-3	CASSVGTASTADTQYF	TGTGCCAGCAGTGTAGGGACGGCCTCTACGGCAGATACGCAGTATTTT
few	TRBV3-1	-	TRBJ2-7	CASSPSITMGLGQYF	TGTGCCAGCAGCCCGTCGATTACAATGGGGCTCGGGCAGTACTTC
-	TRBV5-1	TRBD2	TRBJ2-3	CASSLRKAGASTDTQYF	TGCGCCAGCAGCTTACGAAAAGCGGGAGCGAGCACAGATACGCAGTATTTT
once	TRBV24-1	-	TRBJ2-1	CAASRAGKVEQFF	TGTGCCGCCAGTCGGGCCGGGAAAGTTGAGCAGTTCTTC
many	TRBV20-1	-	TRBJ2-5	CSASTQETQYF	TGCAGTGCTAGCACCCAAGAGACCCAGTACTTC
-	TRBV6-2/TRBV6-3	-	TRBJ2-2	CASSFSRRGTGELFF	TGTGCCAGCAGTTTCAGCAGGAGAGGCACCGGGGAGCTGTTTTTT
-	TRBV20-1	-	TRBJ2-7	CSAKGSRTYEQYF	TGCAGTGCTAAGGGTAGTAGAACCTACGAGCAGTACTTC
-	TRBV2	TRBD1	TRBJ1-2	CASLLGQGYGYTF	TGTGCCAGCCTGTTGGGACAGGGCTATGGCTACACCTTC
few	TRBV3-1	TRBD2	TRBJ2-5	CASSGSGGPETQYF	TGTGCCAGCAGCGGCAGCGGGGGGCCAGAGACCCAGTACTTC
-	TRBV7-9	-	TRBJ1-2	CASSETGYQRDGYTF	TGTGCCAGCAGTGAGACAGGTTACCAACGGGATGGCTACACCTTC
many	TRBV29-1	TRBD1	TRBJ2-3	CSVEDRTGVRADTQYF	TGCAGCGTTGAAGATAGGACAGGGGTTAGGGCAGATACGCAGTATTTT
-	TRBV15	TRBD2	TRBJ2-7	CATSRDILSSGRYNEQYF	TGTGCCACCAGCAGAGATATCTTAAGCAGCGGGAGGTATAATGAGCAGTACTTC